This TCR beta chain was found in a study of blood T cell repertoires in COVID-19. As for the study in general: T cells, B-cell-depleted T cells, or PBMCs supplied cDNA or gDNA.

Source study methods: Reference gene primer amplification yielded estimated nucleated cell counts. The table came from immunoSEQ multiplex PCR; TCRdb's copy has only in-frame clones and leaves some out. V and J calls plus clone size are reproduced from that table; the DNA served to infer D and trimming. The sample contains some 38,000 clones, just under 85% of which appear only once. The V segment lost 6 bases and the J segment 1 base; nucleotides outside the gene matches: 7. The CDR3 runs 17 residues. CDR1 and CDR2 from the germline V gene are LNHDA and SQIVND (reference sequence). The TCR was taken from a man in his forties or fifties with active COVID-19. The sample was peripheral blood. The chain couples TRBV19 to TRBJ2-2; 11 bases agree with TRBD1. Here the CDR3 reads CASSPGQGAMNTGELFF. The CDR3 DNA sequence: TGTGCCAGTAGCCCCGGACAGGGGGCCATGAACACCGGGGAGCTGTTTTTT.